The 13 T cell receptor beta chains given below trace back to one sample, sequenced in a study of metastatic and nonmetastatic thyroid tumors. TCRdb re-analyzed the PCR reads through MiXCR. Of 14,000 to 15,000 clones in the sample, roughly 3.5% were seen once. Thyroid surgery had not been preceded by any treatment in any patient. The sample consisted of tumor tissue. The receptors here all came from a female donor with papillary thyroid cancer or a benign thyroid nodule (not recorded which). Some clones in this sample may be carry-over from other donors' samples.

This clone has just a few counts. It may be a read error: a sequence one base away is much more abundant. CDR3 sequence (DNA): TGTGCCAGCAGTTTATGGGGGGTTTCTATCAATCAGCCCCAGCATTTT. Protein sequence: CASSLWGVSINQPQHF. The gene calls are TRBV28 and TRBJ1-5; tentative D call: TRBD1 (5 bases). Germline CDR1 MDHEN, CDR2 SYDVKM. CDR3 length: 16 residues. The V end was cut by 0 bases, the J end by 3 bases, with 12 bases between.

The CDR3 DNA is TGCAGTGCTAAAGGACAGGGGGAGATTCAAGAGACCCAGTACTTC. Amino acid sequence: CSAKGQGEIQETQYF. The chain joins TRBV20-1 to TRBJ2-5; 10 bases map to TRBD1. The trim removed 4 bases at V and 2 bases at J, leaving 7 bases unmatched. The CDR3 runs to 15 residues. Germline CDR1 is DFQATT and CDR2 is SNEGSKA (reference sequence).

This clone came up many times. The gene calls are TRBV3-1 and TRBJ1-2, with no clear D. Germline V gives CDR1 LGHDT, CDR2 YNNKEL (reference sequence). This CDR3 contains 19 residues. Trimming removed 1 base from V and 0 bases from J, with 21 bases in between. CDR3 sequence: CASSQGGLLGRRPNYGYTF. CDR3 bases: TGTGCCAGCAGCCAAGGGGGATTATTGGGGAGAAGGCCTAACTATGGCTACACCTTC.

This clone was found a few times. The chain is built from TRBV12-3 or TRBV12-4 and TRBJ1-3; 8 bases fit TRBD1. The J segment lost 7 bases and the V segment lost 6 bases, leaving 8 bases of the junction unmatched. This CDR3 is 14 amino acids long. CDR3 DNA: TGTGCCAGCAGGACGGACAGGGCTCGGAACACCATATATTTT. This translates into CASRTDRARNTIYF.

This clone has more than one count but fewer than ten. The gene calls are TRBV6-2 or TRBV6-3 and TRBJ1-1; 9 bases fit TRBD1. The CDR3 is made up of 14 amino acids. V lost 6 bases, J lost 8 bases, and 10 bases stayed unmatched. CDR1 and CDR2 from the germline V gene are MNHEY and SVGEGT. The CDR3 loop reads CASRAGTGILEAFF. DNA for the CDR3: TGTGCCAGCAGAGCTGGGACAGGGATTTTGGAAGCTTTCTTT.

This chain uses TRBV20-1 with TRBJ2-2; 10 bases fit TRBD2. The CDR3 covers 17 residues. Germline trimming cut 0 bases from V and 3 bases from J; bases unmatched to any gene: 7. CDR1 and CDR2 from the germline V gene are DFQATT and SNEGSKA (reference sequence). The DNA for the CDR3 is TGCAGTGCTAGAGATCAGGTAGCGGGAGGAGACACCGGGGAGCTGTTTTTT. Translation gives CSARDQVAGGDTGELFF.

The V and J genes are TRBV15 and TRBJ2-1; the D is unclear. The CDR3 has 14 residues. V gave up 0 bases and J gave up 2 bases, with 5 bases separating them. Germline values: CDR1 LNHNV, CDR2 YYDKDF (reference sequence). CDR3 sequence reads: CATSREGTYNEQFF. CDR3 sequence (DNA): TGTGCCACCAGCAGAGAAGGGACCTACAATGAGCAGTTCTTC. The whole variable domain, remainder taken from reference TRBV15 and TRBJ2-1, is DAMVIQNPRYQVTQFGKPVTLSCSQTLNHNVMYWYQQKSSQAPKLLFHYYDKDFNNEADTPDNFQSRRPNTSFCFLDIRSPGLGDTAMYLCATSREGTYNEQFFGPGTRLTVL.

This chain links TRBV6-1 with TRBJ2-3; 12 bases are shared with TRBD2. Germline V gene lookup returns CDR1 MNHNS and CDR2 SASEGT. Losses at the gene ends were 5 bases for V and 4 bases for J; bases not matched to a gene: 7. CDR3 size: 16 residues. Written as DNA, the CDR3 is TGTGCCAGCAGTACTTCTAGCGGGAGGGACTCAGATACGCAGTATTTT. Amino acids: CASSTSSGRDSDTQYF.

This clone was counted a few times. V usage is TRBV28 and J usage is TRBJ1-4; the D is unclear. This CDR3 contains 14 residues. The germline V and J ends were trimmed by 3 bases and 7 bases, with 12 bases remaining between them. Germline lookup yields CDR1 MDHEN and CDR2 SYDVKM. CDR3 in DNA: TGTGCCAGCAGTTTCTTAGGGTTAGGTGAAAAACTGTTTTTT. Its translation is CASSFLGLGEKLFF. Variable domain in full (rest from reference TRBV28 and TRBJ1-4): DVKVTQSSRYLVKRTGEKVFLECVQDMDHENMFWYRQDPGLGLRLIYFSYDVKMKEKGDIPEGYSVSREKKERFSLILESASTNQTSMYLCASSFLGLGEKLFFGSGTQLSVL.

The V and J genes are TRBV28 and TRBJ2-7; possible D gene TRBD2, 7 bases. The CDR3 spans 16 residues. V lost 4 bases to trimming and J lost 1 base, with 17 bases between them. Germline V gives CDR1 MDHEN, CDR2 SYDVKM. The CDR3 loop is CASSSPGGAKSYEQYF. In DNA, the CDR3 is TGTGCCAGCAGTTCTCCGGGGGGCGCGAAGTCCTACGAGCAGTACTTC.

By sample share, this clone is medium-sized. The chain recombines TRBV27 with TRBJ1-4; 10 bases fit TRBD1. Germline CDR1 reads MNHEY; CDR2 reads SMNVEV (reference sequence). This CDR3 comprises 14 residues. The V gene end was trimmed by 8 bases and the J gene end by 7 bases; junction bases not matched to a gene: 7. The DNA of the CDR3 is TGTGCCAGCCGACAGGGGGCGGAGGGTGAAAAACTGTTTTTT. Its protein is CASRQGAEGEKLFF.

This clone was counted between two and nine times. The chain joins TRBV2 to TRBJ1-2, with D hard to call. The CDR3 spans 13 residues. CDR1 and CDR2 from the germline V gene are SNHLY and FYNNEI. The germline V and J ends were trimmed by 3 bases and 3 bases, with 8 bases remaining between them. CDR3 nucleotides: TGTGCCAGCAGTGAGAGTCGGGACTATGGCTACACCTTC. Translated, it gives CASSESRDYGYTF.

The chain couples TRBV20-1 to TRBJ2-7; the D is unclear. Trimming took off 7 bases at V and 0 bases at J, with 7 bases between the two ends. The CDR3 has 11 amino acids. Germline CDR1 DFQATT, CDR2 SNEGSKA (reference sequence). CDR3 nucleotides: TGCAGTGTACTACTCTCCTACGAGCAGTACTTC. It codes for CSVLLSYEQYF.